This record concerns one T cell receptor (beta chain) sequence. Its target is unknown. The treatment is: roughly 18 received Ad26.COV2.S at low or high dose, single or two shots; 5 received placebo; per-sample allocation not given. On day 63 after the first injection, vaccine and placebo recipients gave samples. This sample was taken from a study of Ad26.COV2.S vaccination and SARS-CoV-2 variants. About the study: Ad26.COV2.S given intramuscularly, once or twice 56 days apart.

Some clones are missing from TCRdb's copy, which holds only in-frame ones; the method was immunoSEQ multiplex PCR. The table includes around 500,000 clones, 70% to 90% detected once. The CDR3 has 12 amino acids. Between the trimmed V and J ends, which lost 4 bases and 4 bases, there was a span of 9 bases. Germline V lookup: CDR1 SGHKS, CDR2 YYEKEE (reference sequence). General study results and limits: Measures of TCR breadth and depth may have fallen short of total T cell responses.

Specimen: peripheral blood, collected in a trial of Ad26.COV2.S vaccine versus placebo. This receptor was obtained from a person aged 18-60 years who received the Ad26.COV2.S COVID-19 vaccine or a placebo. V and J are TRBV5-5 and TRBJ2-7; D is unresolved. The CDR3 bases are TGTGCCAGCAGCCTGAACTTTTACGAGCAGTACTTC. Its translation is CASSLNFYEQYF.